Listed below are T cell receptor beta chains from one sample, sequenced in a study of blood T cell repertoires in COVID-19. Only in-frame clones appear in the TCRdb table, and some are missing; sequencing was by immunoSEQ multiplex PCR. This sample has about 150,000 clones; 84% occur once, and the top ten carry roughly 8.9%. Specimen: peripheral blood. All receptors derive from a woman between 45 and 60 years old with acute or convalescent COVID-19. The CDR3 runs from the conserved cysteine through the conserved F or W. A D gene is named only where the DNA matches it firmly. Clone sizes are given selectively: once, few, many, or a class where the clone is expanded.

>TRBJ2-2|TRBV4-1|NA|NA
CASSQFTGENTGELFF
TGCGCCAGCAGCCAATTCACGGGAGAGAACACCGGGGAGCTGTTTTTT
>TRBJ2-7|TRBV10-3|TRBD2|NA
CAISGTGGPGSEQYF
TGTGCCATCAGTGGTACGGGAGGGCCTGGGAGCGAGCAGTACTTC
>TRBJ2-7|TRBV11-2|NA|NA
CASRDAGRGSRHEQYF
TGTGCCAGCAGGGATGCGGGTCGGGGGTCTAGACACGAGCAGTACTTC
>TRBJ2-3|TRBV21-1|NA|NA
CASSKKERTSGATDTQYF
TGTGCCAGCAGCAAAAAAGAGAGGACTAGCGGGGCCACAGATACGCAGTATTTT
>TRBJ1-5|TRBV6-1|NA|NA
CASSESPSQPQHF
TGTGCCAGCAGTGAATCTCCCAGTCAGCCCCAGCATTTT
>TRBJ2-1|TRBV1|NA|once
CTSSPPPRPGTGRGRRRYNEQFF
TGCACCAGCAGCCCCCCCCCTCGTCCCGGGACAGGGCGCGGTCGTCGCCGGTACAATGAGCAGTTCTTC
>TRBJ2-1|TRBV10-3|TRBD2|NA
CAISEDPGTSGNEQFF
TGTGCCATCAGTGAGGACCCCGGGACTAGTGGGAATGAGCAGTTCTTC
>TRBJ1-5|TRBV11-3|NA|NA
CASSLNRDEGNQPQHF
TGTGCCAGCAGCTTAAACCGAGACGAGGGCAATCAGCCCCAGCATTTT
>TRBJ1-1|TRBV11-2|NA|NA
CASSLGQNTEAFF
TGTGCCAGCAGCTTAGGGCAAAACACTGAAGCTTTCTTT
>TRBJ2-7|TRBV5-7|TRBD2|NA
CASSLIRTSGYEQYF
TGTGCCAGCAGCTTGATTAGGACTAGCGGCTACGAGCAGTACTTC
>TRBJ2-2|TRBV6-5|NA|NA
CASTTGGNTGELFF
TGTGCCAGCACGACCGGGGGGAACACCGGGGAGCTGTTTTTT
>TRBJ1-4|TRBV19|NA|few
CASSIELKGAEKLFF
TGTGCCAGTAGTATAGAATTGAAAGGGGCCGAAAAACTGTTTTTT
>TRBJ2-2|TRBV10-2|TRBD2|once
CASSESTGGTGELFF
TGCGCCAGCAGTGAGTCGACGGGGGGTACCGGGGAGCTGTTTTTT
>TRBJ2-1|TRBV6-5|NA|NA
CASGRGNEQFF
TGTGCCAGCGGTCGGGGGAATGAGCAGTTCTTC
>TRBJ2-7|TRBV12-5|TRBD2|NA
CASGLGPTRPAGDEQYF
TGTGCTAGTGGTTTGGGCCCCACCAGGCCCGCGGGGGACGAGCAGTACTTC
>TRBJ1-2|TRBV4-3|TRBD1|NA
CASSQDNQGGYGYTF
TGCGCCAGCAGCCAAGATAACCAGGGGGGTTATGGCTACACCTTC
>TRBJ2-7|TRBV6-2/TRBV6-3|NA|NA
CASSYVSAPSYEQYF
TGTGCCAGCAGTTACGTTTCTGCGCCTTCCTACGAGCAGTACTTC
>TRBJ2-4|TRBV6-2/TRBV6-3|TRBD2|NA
CASRPRTSVGLAKNIQYF
TGTGCCAGTAGACCTCGGACTAGCGTCGGTCTAGCCAAAAACATTCAGTACTTC
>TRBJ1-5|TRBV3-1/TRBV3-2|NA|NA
CASSLTDSDQPQHF
TGTGCCAGCAGCCTCACAGATTCCGATCAGCCCCAGCATTTT
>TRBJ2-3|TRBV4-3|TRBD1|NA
CASSQDPRAQGATDTQYF
TGCGCCAGCAGCCAAGATCCCCGCGCACAGGGGGCGACAGATACGCAGTATTTT
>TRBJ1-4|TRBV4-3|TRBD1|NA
CASSQDRADNEKLFF
TGCGCCAGCAGCCAGGACAGGGCCGATAATGAAAAACTGTTTTTT
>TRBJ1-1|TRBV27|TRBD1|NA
CASSTFGTVDWSEAFF
TGTGCCAGCAGTACTTTCGGGACAGTCGATTGGTCTGAAGCTTTCTTT
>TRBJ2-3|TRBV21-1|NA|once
CASSKVRVTDTQYF
TGTGCCAGCAGCAAAGTTCGGGTCACAGATACGCAGTATTTT
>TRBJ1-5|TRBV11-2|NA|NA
CASSVNSNQPQHF
TGTGCCAGCAGCGTCAATAGCAATCAGCCCCAGCATTTT
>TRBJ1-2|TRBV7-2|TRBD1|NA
CASSLVGTGGSYTF
TGTGCCAGCAGCTTAGTGGGCACAGGGGGCAGCTACACCTTC
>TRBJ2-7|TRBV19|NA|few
CASSPEKRGGSYEQYF
TGTGCCAGTAGTCCCGAGAAGAGGGGGGGCTCCTACGAGCAGTACTTC
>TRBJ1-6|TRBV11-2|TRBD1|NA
CASSLGQGNSPLHF
TGTGCCAGCAGCTTGGGACAGGGTAATTCACCCCTCCACTTT
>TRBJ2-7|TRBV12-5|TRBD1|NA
CASGLPSWTGTYEQYF
TGTGCTAGTGGTTTGCCATCCTGGACAGGGACCTACGAGCAGTACTTC
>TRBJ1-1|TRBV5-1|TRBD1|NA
CASSLAPYGTGRTEAFF
TGCGCCAGCAGCTTGGCGCCGTATGGGACAGGGAGAACTGAAGCTTTCTTT